The entry below gives a single T cell receptor (beta chain) sequence along with its context. What it binds is not known. This sample is part of a study of PD-1 blockade in classical Hodgkin lymphoma. With 1 base removed from V and 3 bases from J, the gap between germline ends came to 10 bases. Germline loops: CDR1 MGHDK, CDR2 SYGVNS. The CDR3 has 14 amino acids. Profiled with immunoSEQ multiplex PCR; TCRdb holds only in-frame clones, not every one. Of roughly 40,000 clones listed, roughly 90% are singletons. No patient escaped relapse after autologous stem cell transplantation, and brentuximab vedotin exposure varied. Notes on the study in general: Newly diagnosed patients reportedly trailed healthy donors in baseline TCR diversity. At C4D1, TCR diversity had climbed significantly for CD4+ cells, though not for CD8+ cells. Among the patients, those starting nivolumab under 1 year after ASCT were excluded.

Specimen: peripheral blood mononuclear cells (PBMCs), collected at baseline. This TCR came from a human donor with classical Hodgkin lymphoma. The J gene is TRBJ2-7, the V gene TRBV25-1; tentative D call: TRBD1 (5 bases). CDR3 region: CASSEWGTFYEQYF. DNA for the CDR3: TGTGCCAGCAGTGAATGGGGCACCTTCTACGAGCAGTACTTC.